The 12 T cell receptor beta chains in this list originate from one sample, sequenced in a study of graft-versus-host responses after intestinal transplantation. TCRdb keeps only in-frame clones here, not all; method: immunoSEQ multiplex PCR. The data hold around 14,000 clones, with approximately 33% observed a single time. The starting material was alloreactive CD4+ T cells from a mixed lymphocyte reaction culture, obtained before intestinal transplant. Described subset: CFSE-low proliferating T cells sorted from approximately 6-day pre-transplant mixed lymphocyte reaction (GvH or HvG direction). Receptor source: a human patient who received an intestinal transplant.

CDR3 in amino acids: CASSLGDTGFEQYF. The CDR3, as DNA: TGTGCCAGCAGCCTGGGGGACACAGGGTTCGAGCAGTACTTC. The chain joins TRBV11-3 to TRBJ2-7; D might be TRBD1 (6 bases). V lost 5 bases and J lost 6, with 17 bases in between. CDR1 is SGHNT and CDR2 is YENEEA in the germline V gene. The CDR3 consists of 14 residues.

This rearrangement joins TRBV30 to TRBJ1-2, with D hard to call. Trimming pared 1 base from V and 4 bases from J, leaving 10 bases between. Germline V lookup: CDR1 GTSNPN, CDR2 SVGIG (reference sequence). CDR3 size: 13 residues. CDR3 sequence reads: CAWSGTEIYGYTF. CDR3 in DNA: TGTGCCTGGAGTGGTACAGAGATCTATGGCTACACCTTC. Full variable domain (missing parts from reference TRBV30 and TRBJ1-2): SQTIHQWPATLVQPVGSPLSLECTVEGTSNPNLYWYRQAAGRGLQLLFYSVGIGQISSEVPQNLSASRPQDRQFILSSKKLLLSDSGFYLCAWSGTEIYGYTFGSGTRLTVV.

This clone ranks as medium-sized. This chain joins TRBV4-1 and TRBJ2-7, with D possibly TRBD1 on 7 matching bases. CDR1 and CDR2 (germline): MGHRA, YSYEKL. This CDR3 comprises 13 residues. The V and J ends lost 1 base and 5 bases respectively, with 9 bases between them. As DNA, the CDR3 is TGCGCCAGCAGCCAAGCAGGGGGGCACGAGCAGTACTTC. It codes for CASSQAGGHEQYF.

The genes are TRBV6-6 and TRBJ2-2, with 8 bases matching TRBD1. The ends lost 4 bases at V and 2 bases at J; junction bases unmatched: 3. The germline CDR1 and CDR2 sequences are MNHNY and SVGAGI (reference sequence). This CDR3 spans 15 amino acids. Written as DNA, the CDR3 is TGTGCCAGCAGTTGGACAGGGAAAAACACCGGGGAGCTGTTTTTT. Translation gives CASSWTGKNTGELFF.

The rearrangement links TRBV5-5 to TRBJ2-5; either TRBD1 or TRBD2 may supply D (6 bases each). The CDR3 covers 14 residues. Trimming left V 3 bases short and J 5 bases short, with 14 bases between. CDR1 is SGHKS and CDR2 is YYEKEE in the germline V gene (reference sequence). CDR3 region: CASSSMGGRETQYF. The DNA for the CDR3 is TGTGCCAGCAGCTCAATGGGGGGCAGGGAGACCCAGTACTTC.

The rearrangement uses TRBV15 and TRBJ2-7; TRBD1 or TRBD2 may be the D gene (5 bases each). CDR1 is LNHNV, CDR2 YYDKDF, per germline (reference sequence). The ends were cut back, 1 base at V and 2 bases at J, with 12 bases in the middle. This CDR3 spans 15 amino acids. The CDR3 nucleotides are TGTGCCACCAGCAGAGTTCGGGACGGGACCTACGAGCAGTACTTC. This sequence encodes CATSRVRDGTYEQYF.

The chain has TRBV11-3 and TRBJ1-5; no definite D call. CDR3 length: 13 amino acids. Germline V gives CDR1 SGHNT, CDR2 YENEEA. Trimming took off 5 bases at V and 7 bases at J, with 12 bases between the two ends. The CDR3 sequence: CASSPERSQPQHF. For the CDR3, the DNA is TGTGCCAGCAGCCCCGAGAGAAGCCAGCCCCAGCATTTT.

This clone was observed a few times. The chain employs TRBV5-6 and TRBJ2-7; 8 bases are shared with TRBD2. The V gene end was trimmed by 1 base and the J gene end by 2 bases; junction bases not matched to a gene: 11. The CDR3 contains 17 residues. Germline V gives CDR1 SGHDT, CDR2 YYEEEE. The chain's CDR3 is CASSLRLTSGGPYEQYF. The CDR3 nucleotides read TGTGCCAGCAGCTTGAGGCTAACTAGCGGAGGACCCTACGAGCAGTACTTC.

CDR3 sequence: CASSVGEYVGQNQPQHF. The CDR3 DNA sequence: TGTGCCAGCAGCGTAGGGGAGTACGTGGGACAGAATCAGCCCCAGCATTTT. The chain couples TRBV9 to TRBJ1-5, with TRBD1 identical over 7 bases. J gave up 4 bases and V 0 bases, and 10 bases lay outside the gene matches. This CDR3 comprises 17 residues. Looked up from germline, CDR1 is SGDLS and CDR2 is YYNGEE.

The table lists this clone with a few counts. V and J are TRBV6-1 and TRBJ2-7, with D possibly TRBD2 on 6 matching bases. Germline assignment: CDR1 MNHNS and CDR2 SASEGT. The germline V and J ends were trimmed by 4 bases and 2 bases, with 12 bases remaining between them. This CDR3 comprises 14 residues. CDR3 sequence: CASSVGREAYEQYF. CDR3 nucleotides: TGTGCCAGCAGTGTCGGCAGGGAGGCCTACGAGCAGTACTTC.

The chain employs TRBV5-1 and TRBJ2-6, with 7 positions matching TRBD1. V lost 4 bases, J lost 0 bases, and 7 bases stayed unmatched. This CDR3 spans 17 amino acids. CDR1 SGHRS and CDR2 YFSETQ come from the germline V gene. DNA for the CDR3: TGCGCCAGCAGCCCCGAGACAGGGCACTCTGGGGCCAACGTCCTGACTTTC. Protein sequence: CASSPETGHSGANVLTF.

The CDR3 loop is CASSLRGVSNQPQHF. CDR3 nucleotide sequence: TGTGCCAGCAGCTTGAGAGGGGTTAGCAATCAGCCCCAGCATTTT. The V call is TRBV7-9, the J call TRBJ1-5; weak D call: TRBD1 (5 bases). V was clipped by 3 bases and J by 0 bases, with 9 bases between them. The germline V gene encodes CDR1 SEHNR and CDR2 FQNEAQ (reference sequence). The CDR3 extends over 15 amino acids. The full variable domain, with the rest looked up from reference TRBV7-9 and TRBJ1-5, is DTGVSQNPRHKITKRGQNVTFRCDPISEHNRLYWYRQTLGQGPEFLTYFQNEAQLEKSRLLSDRFSAERPKGSFSTLEIQRTEQGDSAMYLCASSLRGVSNQPQHFGDGTRLSIL.